This record concerns one TCR beta chain sequence. Data came from immunoSEQ multiplex PCR; TCRdb stores just in-frame clones and leaves some out. This sample has about 100,000 clones; roughly 95% occur once, and the top ten carry approximately 3.1%. V was clipped by 11 bases and J by 3 bases; unmatched bases: 14. From germline, CDR1 is ENHRY and CDR2 SYGVKD. The CDR3 sequence is 16 residues long. Surgery without prior neoadjuvant therapy was the treatment of the selected pancreatic ductal adenocarcinoma patients. This sample stems from a study of T cells in pancreatic ductal adenocarcinoma. Sequencing was carried out using PBMCs. This sequence originates from a human donor with pancreatic ductal adenocarcinoma. This chain uses TRBV10-3 with TRBJ2-1; TRBD2 agrees at 9 bases. CDR3 in DNA: TGTGCCTCCGGGGGCGCCGGGACTAGCATCTACAATGAGCAGTTCTTC. Amino acids: CASGGAGTSIYNEQFF.